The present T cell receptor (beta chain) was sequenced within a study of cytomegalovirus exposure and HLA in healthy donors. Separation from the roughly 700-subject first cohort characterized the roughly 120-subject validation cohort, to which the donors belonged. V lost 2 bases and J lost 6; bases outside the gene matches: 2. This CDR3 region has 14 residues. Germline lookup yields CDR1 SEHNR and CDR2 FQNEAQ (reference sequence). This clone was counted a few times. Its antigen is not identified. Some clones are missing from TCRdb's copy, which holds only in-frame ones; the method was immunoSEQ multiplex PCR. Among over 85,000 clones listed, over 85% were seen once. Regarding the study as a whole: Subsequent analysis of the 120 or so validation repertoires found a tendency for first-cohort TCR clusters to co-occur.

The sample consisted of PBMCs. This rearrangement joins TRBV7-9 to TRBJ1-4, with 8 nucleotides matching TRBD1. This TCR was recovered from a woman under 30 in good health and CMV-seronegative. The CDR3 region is CASSLTTGDEKLFF. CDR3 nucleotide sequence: TGTGCCAGCAGCTTAACGACAGGGGATGAAAAACTGTTTTTT.